This TCR beta chain is drawn from a study of OX40 agonist ivuxolimab in advanced cancers. On the study more broadly: Intravenous ivuxolimab was administered to patients every 2 weeks at 0.01 to 10 mg/kg. Earlier treatment with anti-PD-1, anti-PD-L1 or anti-CTLA-4 was permitted, and under 50% had received some.

TCRdb's copy holds only in-frame clones and misses some; the assay was immunoSEQ multiplex PCR. Counted here are around 30,000 clones, around 83% occurring once; the ten biggest clones make up approximately 21%. This CDR3 contains 13 residues. Germline V gene lookup returns CDR1 MDHEN and CDR2 SYDVKM. V lost 6 bases to trimming and J lost 0 bases, with 9 bases between them. Exclusion of a patient followed from autoimmune disease history or systemic immunosuppression. The origin of this receptor is an adult with an advanced solid tumor such as melanoma, head and neck, liver or kidney cancer. J is TRBJ2-7 and V is TRBV28; D call uncertain. Source: CD4+ or CD8+ T cells sorted from blood, taken in a trial of the OX40 agonist ivuxolimab. The CDR3, as DNA: TGTGCCAGCAGCCCAGTACCCTCCTACGAGCAGTACTTC. Protein sequence: CASSPVPSYEQYF. Full variable domain (rest looked up from reference TRBV28 and TRBJ2-7): DVKVTQSSRYLVKRTGEKVFLECVQDMDHENMFWYRQDPGLGLRLIYFSYDVKMKEKGDIPEGYSVSREKKERFSLILESASTNQTSMYLCASSPVPSYEQYFGPGTRLTVT.